Following are 23 T cell receptor beta chains from one sample sequenced in a study of blood T cell repertoires in COVID-19. The assay was immunoSEQ multiplex PCR, and TCRdb's table has in-frame clones only and misses some. Among approximately 320,000 clones listed, roughly 85% were seen once. Specimen: peripheral blood. The receptors derive from a human donor in a cohort sampled during active COVID-19.

The chain employs TRBV5-6 and TRBJ2-1, with 7 bases fitting TRBD2. There are 16 residues in the CDR3. From germline, CDR1 is SGHDT and CDR2 YYEEEE. J was trimmed by 4 bases and V by 1 base; bases with no gene match: 8. CDR3 DNA: TGTGCCAGCAGCTTGTACGACGGGGGGAGATACAATGAGCAGTTCTTC. Translation gives CASSLYDGGRYNEQFF. The whole variable domain, filled in from reference TRBV5-6 and TRBJ2-1, reads DAGVTQSPTHLIKTRGQQVTLRCSPKSGHDTVSWYQQALGQGPQFIFQYYEEEERQRGNFPDRFSGHQFPNYSSELNVNALLLGDSALYLCASSLYDGGRYNEQFFGPGTRLTVL.

The rearrangement uses TRBV6-4 and TRBJ2-3, with D unresolved. Germline CDR1 and CDR2: MRHNA and SNTAGT. The CDR3 has 13 residues. Trimming left V 8 bases short and J 0 bases short, with 9 bases between. For the CDR3, the DNA is TGTGCCAGCTCCGAGCATAGCACAGATACGCAGTATTTT. Amino acids: CASSEHSTDTQYF.

The V and J genes are TRBV5-4 and TRBJ1-6, with TRBD1 identical over 7 bases. Germline values: CDR1 SGHNT, CDR2 YYREEE (reference sequence). Losses at the gene ends were 1 base for V and 8 bases for J; bases not matched to a gene: 0. The CDR3 is 13 amino acids. CDR3 DNA: TGTGCCAGCAGCTTGACAGGGGATTCACCCCTCCACTTT. Amino acids: CASSLTGDSPLHF. The full variable domain, completed using reference TRBV5-4 and TRBJ1-6, is ETGVTQSPTHLIKTRGQQVTLRCSSQSGHNTVSWYQQALGQGPQFIFQYYREEENGRGNFPPRFSGLQFPNYSSELNVNALELDDSALYLCASSLTGDSPLHFGNGTRLTVT.

CDR3 sequence reads: CASSEVALNNSPLHF. In DNA form, the CDR3 reads TGTGCCAGCAGTGAAGTCGCCCTAAATAATTCACCCCTCCACTTT. The chain links TRBV6-1 to TRBJ1-6; D remains unclear. With 1 base removed from V and 5 bases from J, the gap between germline ends came to 9 bases. CDR3 length equals 15 residues. CDR1 MNHNS and CDR2 SASEGT come from the germline V gene.

This chain joins TRBV9 and TRBJ1-1, with D possibly TRBD1 on 6 matching bases. Germline V gene lookup returns CDR1 SGDLS and CDR2 YYNGEE. Trimming left V 3 bases short and J 5 bases short, with 11 bases between. This CDR3 contains 13 residues. CDR3 residues: CASSADRYTEAFF. CDR3 bases: TGTGCCAGCAGCGCAGACAGGTATACTGAAGCTTTCTTT.

The chain has TRBV2 and TRBJ1-1, with TRBD1 as a possible D gene (6 bases). V shed 6 bases and J shed 1 base, with 12 bases lying between them. Germline lookup yields CDR1 SNHLY and CDR2 FYNNEI. The CDR3 is made up of 14 amino acids. The CDR3 loop reads CASRPGHSNTEAFF. The CDR3, as DNA: TGTGCCAGCAGACCGGGACATTCGAACACTGAAGCTTTCTTT.

The chain recombines TRBV27 with TRBJ2-5; D possibly corresponds to TRBD2 (5 bases). Trimming shortened V by 1 base and J by 3 bases, and 6 bases separated the two germline ends. This CDR3 region has 13 residues. CDR1 is MNHEY, CDR2 SMNVEV, per germline (reference sequence). The CDR3 loop reads CASSLYGKETQYF. The DNA for the CDR3 is TGTGCCAGCAGTTTATACGGGAAAGAGACCCAGTACTTC.

The chain links TRBV9 to TRBJ1-6; D gene ambiguous. This CDR3 is 13 amino acids long. Looked up from germline, CDR1 is SGDLS and CDR2 is YYNGEE. Between the trimmed V and J ends, which lost 3 bases and 9 bases, there was a span of 10 bases. The CDR3 DNA sequence: TGTGCCAGCAGCGGAAACGGTTTTTCACCCCTCCACTTT. This gives the protein CASSGNGFSPLHF.

V is TRBV14 and J is TRBJ2-3; D call uncertain. This CDR3 is built from 13 residues. Trimming took 3 bases from V and 3 from J, leaving 7 bases between them. CDR1 and CDR2 (germline): SGHDN, FVKESK. CDR3 loop: CASSQSLTDTQYF. The CDR3 DNA reads as TGTGCCAGCAGCCAGTCCCTAACAGATACGCAGTATTTT.

This clone showed up just once. The V call is TRBV9, the J call TRBJ1-2, with 7 bases fitting TRBD1. The CDR3 length is 14 residues. Trimming took 0 bases from V and 3 from J; bases not matched to a gene: 2. CDR1 SGDLS and CDR2 YYNGEE come from the germline V gene. DNA of the CDR3: TGTGCCAGCAGCGTAGGAGGGGGCCACTATGGCTACACCTTC. It specifies CASSVGGGHYGYTF.

For the CDR3, the DNA is TGCGCCAGCAGCTTGGAGGCAGGGGAGGGGCAGCCCCAGCATTTT. It encodes CASSLEAGEGQPQHF. The J gene is TRBJ1-5, the V gene TRBV5-1; the D gene is possibly TRBD1 (6 bases). This CDR3 region has 15 residues. Germline V gene sequence: CDR1 SGHRS, CDR2 YFSETQ. Trimming took 0 bases from V and 7 from J, leaving 14 bases between them.

In nucleotides, the CDR3 is TGTGCCAGCACACTCTACAGGGGGCGCTCAGCTTTCTTT. It specifies CASTLYRGRSAFF. The V call is TRBV5-6, the J call TRBJ1-1; 9 bases fit TRBD1. This CDR3 has 13 amino acids. V shed 6 bases and J 10 bases; nucleotides not matched to a gene: 10. CDR1 and CDR2 (germline): SGHDT, YYEEEE.

This chain joins TRBV5-1 and TRBJ2-3; 13 bases agree with TRBD2. The V gene end was trimmed by 5 bases and the J gene end by 6 bases; junction bases not matched to a gene: 9. Germline V gene sequence: CDR1 SGHRS, CDR2 YFSETQ. The CDR3 runs to 16 residues. CDR3 DNA sequence: TGCGCCAGCAGAGACGTGCCGGGACTAGCGGGGGATACGCAGTATTTT. Amino acid sequence: CASRDVPGLAGDTQYF.

The chain carries TRBV6-1 and TRBJ1-5; 10 positions match TRBD1. Germline lookup yields CDR1 MNHNS and CDR2 SASEGT. The CDR3 is 14 amino acids. V was pared by 6 bases and J by 5 bases, with 4 bases of the junction left unmatched. The CDR3 nucleotides are TGTGCCAGCAGCGATGGGACAGGGGATCAGCCCCAGCATTTT. Protein sequence: CASSDGTGDQPQHF.

This sequence joins TRBV6-5 and TRBJ1-6; D is unresolved. This CDR3 contains 14 residues. The V end lost 6 bases, the J end lost 8 bases, and 14 bases lay between the germline ends. Germline V gene lookup returns CDR1 MNHEY and CDR2 SVGAGI. CDR3 loop: CASRSDRGYSPLHF. The CDR3 DNA is TGTGCCAGCAGATCGGACCGGGGATATTCACCCCTCCACTTT.

This clone has only one observation. The chain links TRBV6-2 or TRBV6-3 to TRBJ2-7, with a possible D match to TRBD1 (6 bases). V lost 6 bases and J 2 bases, leaving 11 bases between the germline ends. CDR1 MNHEY and CDR2 SVGEGT come from the germline V gene. This CDR3 region has 13 residues. CDR3 sequence reads: CASSSGQTYEQYF. The CDR3 nucleotides read TGTGCCAGCAGCTCCGGACAGACCTACGAGCAGTACTTC.

This sequence joins TRBV5-1 and TRBJ1-2, with D possibly being TRBD1 (5 bases). This CDR3 contains 14 residues. Trimming shortened V by 0 bases and J by 8 bases, and 14 bases separated the two germline ends. The germline CDR1 and CDR2 sequences are SGHRS and YFSETQ. The CDR3 region is CASSLESGGGGYTF. The CDR3 DNA reads TGCGCCAGCAGCTTGGAGAGTGGGGGAGGCGGCTACACCTTC.

The chain joins TRBV9 to TRBJ1-5; no reliable D call. Germline V CDR1 and CDR2: SGDLS, YYNGEE. The V end was cut by 0 bases, the J end by 3 bases, with 7 bases between. The CDR3 totals 14 residues. CDR3 sequence reads: CASSVAGNNQPQHF. Here the CDR3 DNA reads TGTGCCAGCAGCGTAGCGGGAAACAATCAGCCCCAGCATTTT.

This clone was seen a handful of times. CDR3 amino acids: CASSLKGASYGYTF. The CDR3 DNA reads TGTGCCAGCAGCTTGAAGGGGGCAAGTTATGGCTACACCTTC. This chain joins TRBV5-4 and TRBJ1-2; the match to TRBD1 covers 7 bases. Trimming removed 1 base from V and 5 bases from J; junction bases left unmatched: 5. The CDR3 consists of 14 residues. Germline V gives CDR1 SGHNT, CDR2 YYREEE (reference sequence).

The V call is TRBV14, the J call TRBJ1-2; 8 bases map to TRBD1. This CDR3 contains 14 residues. Trimming took 2 bases from V and 7 from J; bases not matched to a gene: 6. Germline values: CDR1 SGHDN, CDR2 FVKESK. Here the CDR3 reads CASSQQGAVGGYTF. The CDR3 DNA reads TGTGCCAGCAGCCAACAGGGGGCCGTCGGTGGCTACACCTTC.

This clone was counted a few times. The DNA of the CDR3 is TGTGCCAGCAGCCCAGGGGGCGTTAATGAAAAACTGTTTTTT. Translation: CASSPGGVNEKLFF. The chain joins TRBV9 to TRBJ1-4; 8 bases match TRBD1. CDR3 length: 14 residues. The junction had 3 bases not matched to a gene; V was cut back by 4 bases and J by 4 bases. Germline values: CDR1 SGDLS, CDR2 YYNGEE.

This clone was picked up one time. This chain links TRBV5-1 with TRBJ2-7; tentatively, D is TRBD2 (6 bases). Deletions cut 4 bases from V and 0 bases from J, with 8 bases between. The CDR3 has 13 amino acids. Looked up from germline, CDR1 is SGHRS and CDR2 is YFSETQ. CDR3 in DNA: TGCGCCAGCAGCATCGGGAGCTCCTACGAGCAGTACTTC. The encoded protein is CASSIGSSYEQYF.

The J gene is TRBJ1-2, the V gene TRBV18; D not resolved. The CDR3 extends over 12 amino acids. V was cut by 6 bases and J by 3 bases, with 8 bases left in between. Germline lookup yields CDR1 KGHSH and CDR2 LQKENI. CDR3 sequence reads: CASSGADYGYTF. The CDR3 DNA is TGTGCCAGCTCCGGAGCGGACTATGGCTACACCTTC.